The next 13 T cell receptor beta chains were all read from a single sample in a study of cytomegalovirus exposure and HLA in healthy donors. The study ran its PCR with 60 Vbeta and 13 Jbeta primers. Clones were read by immunoSEQ multiplex PCR, and TCRdb kept only the in-frame ones, dropping some. Of 170,000 or so clones in the sample, about 80% were seen once. The sample was PBMCs. These TCRs come from a boy younger than 18 in good health and CMV-seronegative.

In its sample, this clone was seen a few times. V usage is TRBV7-3 and J usage is TRBJ2-5; TRBD2 matches at 11 bases. Germline V lookup: CDR1 SGHTA, CDR2 FQGTGA. This CDR3 contains 15 residues. J lost 1 base, V lost 5 bases, and 3 bases had no gene match. Written as DNA, the CDR3 is TGTGCCAGCAGCCCGGGACTAGCGGTCCAAGAGACCCAGTACTTC. Its translation: CASSPGLAVQETQYF.

This rearrangement joins TRBV14 to TRBJ2-5; D may be TRBD1 (6 bases). Trimming removed 1 base from V and 5 bases from J, with 11 bases in between. The CDR3 has 14 amino acids. Looked up from germline, CDR1 is SGHDN and CDR2 is FVKESK. The chain's CDR3 is CASSQAGQPETQYF. The CDR3 coding sequence is TGTGCCAGCAGCCAAGCCGGACAGCCGGAGACCCAGTACTTC.

V and J are TRBV27 and TRBJ2-6, with D tentatively TRBD2 (6 bases). The germline V and J ends were trimmed by 3 bases and 0 bases, with 12 bases remaining between them. CDR1 and CDR2 from the germline V gene are MNHEY and SMNVEV (reference sequence). This CDR3 is 17 amino acids long. The CDR3, as DNA: TGTGCCAGCAGTTTTCTTGCGGGGAGCTCTGGGGCCAACGTCCTGACTTTC. Amino acid sequence: CASSFLAGSSGANVLTF.

V gene TRBV29-1 combines with J gene TRBJ2-1; 7 positions match TRBD1. V shed 7 bases and J 5 bases; nucleotides not matched to a gene: 5. The germline CDR1 and CDR2 sequences are SQVTM and ANQGSEA. The CDR3 has 12 amino acids. DNA of the CDR3: TGCAGCGCTGGAGACAGGGACAATGAGCAGTTCTTC. Its translation: CSAGDRDNEQFF.

This clone was observed a handful of times. The V and J genes are TRBV5-1 and TRBJ2-7; D ambiguous. CDR3 length equals 12 residues. Germline values: CDR1 SGHRS, CDR2 YFSETQ. V lost 4 bases to trimming and J lost 7 bases, with 12 bases between them. The CDR3 DNA follows: TGCGCCAGCAGCCCTACTGAGAGGGAGCAGTACTTC. Its protein product is CASSPTEREQYF.

This clone was observed a single time. V and J are TRBV5-1 and TRBJ2-5; 11 bases agree with TRBD2. This CDR3 spans 15 amino acids. The germline V gene encodes CDR1 SGHRS and CDR2 YFSETQ. The J segment lost 4 bases and the V segment lost 0 bases, leaving 2 bases of the junction unmatched. CDR3 bases: TGCGCCAGCAGCTTGGCCCTAGCGGGAGGAGAGACCCAGTACTTC. This gives the protein CASSLALAGGETQYF.

The genes are TRBV6-5 and TRBJ1-2; no clear D. The CDR3 length is 12 residues. The V and J ends lost 8 bases and 0 bases respectively, with 7 bases between them. The germline CDR1 and CDR2 sequences are MNHEY and SVGAGI. This CDR3 reads CASAQANYGYTF. The CDR3, as DNA: TGTGCCAGCGCCCAGGCTAACTATGGCTACACCTTC.

J is TRBJ1-4 and V is TRBV7-6; unclear D gene. Trimming pared 3 bases from V and 8 bases from J, leaving 13 bases between. The CDR3 is 14 residues long. Germline CDR1 is SGHVS and CDR2 is FNYEAQ. CDR3 sequence: CASSFGLRKEKLFF. The CDR3 DNA reads TGTGCCAGCAGCTTCGGACTTCGCAAGGAAAAACTGTTTTTT. The full variable domain, its missing parts supplied by reference TRBV7-6 and TRBJ1-4, is GAGVSQSPRYKVTKRGQDVALRCDPISGHVSLYWYRQALGQGPEFLTYFNYEAQQDKSGLPNDRFSAERPEGSISTLTIQRTEQRDSAMYRCASSFGLRKEKLFFGSGTQLSVL.

The V call is TRBV29-1, the J call TRBJ1-2; perhaps TRBD1 as D (5 bases). There are 12 residues in the CDR3. V dropped 5 bases and J dropped 4 bases, with 11 bases sitting between them. CDR1 is SQVTM and CDR2 is ANQGSEA in the germline V gene. The CDR3 region is CSVQADSYGYTF. As DNA, the CDR3 is TGCAGCGTTCAAGCTGACAGCTATGGCTACACCTTC.

The V and J genes are TRBV9 and TRBJ2-1, with 11 positions matching TRBD2. This CDR3 is 15 amino acids long. From germline, CDR1 is SGDLS and CDR2 YYNGEE. Trimming at V came to 3 bases and at J to 6 bases, leaving 5 bases not matched to a gene. The CDR3 DNA follows: TGTGCCAGCAGCGGACCGGGACTAGCGGCCAATGAGCAGTTCTTC. It codes for CASSGPGLAANEQFF. Based on the CDR3 plus reference TRBV9 and TRBJ2-1, the full variable domain is DSGVTQTPKHLITATGQRVTLRCSPRSGDLSVYWYQQSLDQGLQFLIQYYNGEERAKGNILERFSAQQFPDLHSELNLSSLELGDSALYFCASSGPGLAANEQFFGPGTRLTVL.

This clone was counted between two and nine times. The V and J genes are TRBV29-1 and TRBJ1-2; tentatively, D is TRBD1 (5 bases). Trimming removed 6 bases from V and 3 bases from J, with 11 bases in between. CDR3 length: 12 residues. Looked up from germline, CDR1 is SQVTM and CDR2 is ANQGSEA. In nucleotides, the CDR3 is TGCAGCGTCGGCGGGGGGTACTATGGCTACACCTTC. Amino acids: CSVGGGYYGYTF.

V and J are TRBV30 and TRBJ1-2; D is undetermined. Trimming pared 2 bases from V and 8 bases from J, leaving 12 bases between. This CDR3 comprises 12 residues. The germline gives CDR1 GTSNPN, CDR2 SVGIG (reference sequence). The CDR3 bases are TGTGCCTGGAGTATCCCCCCGGGGGGCTACACCTTC. As protein: CAWSIPPGGYTF.

This clone was seen only a few times. The chain carries TRBV6-4 and TRBJ1-6; D gene ambiguous. CDR1 is MRHNA, CDR2 SNTAGT, per germline. This CDR3 region has 13 residues. V dropped 3 bases and J dropped 6 bases, with 6 bases sitting between them. The CDR3 DNA follows: TGTGCCAGCAGTGAACGGGTTAATTCACCCCTCCACTTT. Amino acid sequence: CASSERVNSPLHF.